Described below is a single T cell receptor beta chain sequence and its context. As originally analysed: Counts of nucleated cells, estimated from reference gene primer amplification, were obtained. Measured with immunoSEQ multiplex PCR; TCRdb has only the in-frame clones, and not every one. That table gives V, J and clone size, and the DNA gave D and trimming. The table lists a few hundred thousand clones, 80% to 85% of them singletons. The CDR3 loop spans 15 amino acids. Germline V lookup: CDR1 LNHDA, CDR2 SQIVND (reference sequence). The V and J ends lost 5 bases and 3 bases respectively, with 14 bases between them. This entry is derived from a study of blood T cell repertoires in COVID-19. For the study at large: There were acute and convalescent COVID-19 samples, and they came from the United States, Italy and Spain. PBMCs, B-cell-depleted T cells, or T cells provided the cDNA or gDNA that made up the material.

The V call is TRBV19, the J call TRBJ1-5; D is uncertain. The receptor comes from a woman aged 18-29 years with acute or convalescent COVID-19. The sequenced sample consisted of peripheral blood. The CDR3, as DNA: TGTGCCAGTAGTGGGAGACACCGGGCCAATCAGCCCCAGCATTTT. It specifies CASSGRHRANQPQHF.